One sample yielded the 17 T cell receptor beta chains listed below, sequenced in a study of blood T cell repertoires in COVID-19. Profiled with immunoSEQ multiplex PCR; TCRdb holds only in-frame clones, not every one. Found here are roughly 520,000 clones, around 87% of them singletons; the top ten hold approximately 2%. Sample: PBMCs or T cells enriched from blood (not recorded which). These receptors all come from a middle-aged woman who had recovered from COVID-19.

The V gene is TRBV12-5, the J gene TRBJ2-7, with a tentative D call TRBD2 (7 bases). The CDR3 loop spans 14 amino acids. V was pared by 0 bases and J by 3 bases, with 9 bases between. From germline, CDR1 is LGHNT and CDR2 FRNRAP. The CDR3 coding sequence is TGTGCTAGTGGTTTGGTAGGGGGGGGCTACGAGCAGTACTTC. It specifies CASGLVGGGYEQYF.

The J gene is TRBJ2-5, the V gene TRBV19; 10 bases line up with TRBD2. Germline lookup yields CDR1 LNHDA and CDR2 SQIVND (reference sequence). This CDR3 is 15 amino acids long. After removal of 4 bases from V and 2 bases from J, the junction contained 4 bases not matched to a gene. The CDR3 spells CASSTLLAGQETQYF. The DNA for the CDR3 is TGTGCCAGTAGTACCTTACTAGCGGGACAAGAGACCCAGTACTTC.

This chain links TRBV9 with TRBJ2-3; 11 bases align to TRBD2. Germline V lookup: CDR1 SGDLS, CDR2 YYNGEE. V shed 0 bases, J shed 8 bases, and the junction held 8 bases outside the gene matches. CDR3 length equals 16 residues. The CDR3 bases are TGTGCCAGCAGCGTAGAACCTAGCGGGAGGCATGGTACGCAGTATTTT. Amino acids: CASSVEPSGRHGTQYF. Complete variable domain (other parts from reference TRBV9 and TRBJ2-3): DSGVTQTPKHLITATGQRVTLRCSPRSGDLSVYWYQQSLDQGLQFLIQYYNGEERAKGNILERFSAQQFPDLHSELNLSSLELGDSALYFCASSVEPSGRHGTQYFGPGTRLTVL.

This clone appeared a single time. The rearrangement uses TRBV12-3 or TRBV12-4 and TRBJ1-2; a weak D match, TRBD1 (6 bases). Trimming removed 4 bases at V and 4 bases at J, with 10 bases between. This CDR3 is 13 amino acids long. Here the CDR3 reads CASSSGVGYGYTF. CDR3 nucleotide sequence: TGTGCCAGCAGTTCAGGGGTCGGCTATGGCTACACCTTC.

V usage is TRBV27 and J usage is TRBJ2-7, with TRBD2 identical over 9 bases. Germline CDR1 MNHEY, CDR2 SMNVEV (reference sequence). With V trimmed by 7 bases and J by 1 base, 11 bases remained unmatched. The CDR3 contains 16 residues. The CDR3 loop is CASTLAAGGSSYEQYF. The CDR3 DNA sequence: TGTGCCAGCACCCTCGCCGCGGGAGGGTCTTCCTACGAGCAGTACTTC.

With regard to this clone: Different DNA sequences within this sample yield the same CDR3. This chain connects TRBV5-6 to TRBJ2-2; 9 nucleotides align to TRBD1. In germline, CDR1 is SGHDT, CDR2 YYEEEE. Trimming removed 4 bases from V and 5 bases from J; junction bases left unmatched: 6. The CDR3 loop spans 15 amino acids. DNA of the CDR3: TGTGCCAGCAGCCCGGGACAGGGATATACCGGGGAGCTGTTTTTT. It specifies CASSPGQGYTGELFF. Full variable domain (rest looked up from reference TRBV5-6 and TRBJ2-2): DAGVTQSPTHLIKTRGQQVTLRCSPKSGHDTVSWYQQALGQGPQFIFQYYEEEERQRGNFPDRFSGHQFPNYSSELNVNALLLGDSALYLCASSPGQGYTGELFFGEGSRLTVL.

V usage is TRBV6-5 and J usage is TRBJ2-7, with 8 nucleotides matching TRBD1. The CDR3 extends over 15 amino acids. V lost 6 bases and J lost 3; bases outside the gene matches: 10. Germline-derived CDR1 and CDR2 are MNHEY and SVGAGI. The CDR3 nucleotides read TGTGCCAGCAGCCGATATTCACAGGGGGGCTACGAGCAGTACTTC. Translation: CASSRYSQGGYEQYF.

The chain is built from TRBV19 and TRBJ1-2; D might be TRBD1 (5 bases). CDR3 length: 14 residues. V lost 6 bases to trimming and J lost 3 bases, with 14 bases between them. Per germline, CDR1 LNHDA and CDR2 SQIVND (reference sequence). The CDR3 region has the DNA TGTGCCAGTAGGCAGGGCACCTGGGACTATGGCTACACCTTC. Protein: CASRQGTWDYGYTF.

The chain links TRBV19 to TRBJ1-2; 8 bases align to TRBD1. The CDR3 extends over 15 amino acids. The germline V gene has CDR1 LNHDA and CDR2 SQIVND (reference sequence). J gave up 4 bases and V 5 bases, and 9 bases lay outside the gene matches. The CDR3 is CASSPGQGGGYGYTF. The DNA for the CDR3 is TGTGCCAGTAGTCCCGGACAGGGTGGAGGCTATGGCTACACCTTC.

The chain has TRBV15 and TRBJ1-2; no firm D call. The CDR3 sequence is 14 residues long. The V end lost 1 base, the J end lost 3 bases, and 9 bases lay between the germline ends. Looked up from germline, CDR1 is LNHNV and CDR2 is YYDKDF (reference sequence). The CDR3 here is CATSRGREDYGYTF. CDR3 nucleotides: TGTGCCACCAGCAGAGGAAGGGAGGACTATGGCTACACCTTC.

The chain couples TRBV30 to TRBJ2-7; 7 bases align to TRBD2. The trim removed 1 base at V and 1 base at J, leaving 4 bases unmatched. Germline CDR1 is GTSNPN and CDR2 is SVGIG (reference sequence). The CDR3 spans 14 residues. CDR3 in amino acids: CAWSDQRGSYEQYF. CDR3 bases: TGTGCCTGGAGTGACCAGCGGGGATCCTACGAGCAGTACTTC. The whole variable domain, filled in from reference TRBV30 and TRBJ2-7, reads SQTIHQWPATLVQPVGSPLSLECTVEGTSNPNLYWYRQAAGRGLQLLFYSVGIGQISSEVPQNLSASRPQDRQFILSSKKLLLSDSGFYLCAWSDQRGSYEQYFGPGTRLTVT.

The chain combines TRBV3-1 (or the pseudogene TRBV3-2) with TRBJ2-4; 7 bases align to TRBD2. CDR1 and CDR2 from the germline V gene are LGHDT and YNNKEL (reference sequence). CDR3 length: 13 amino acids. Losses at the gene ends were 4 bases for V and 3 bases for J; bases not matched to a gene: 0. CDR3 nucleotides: TGTGCCAGCAGCCCTAGCGGCAAAAACATTCAGTACTTC. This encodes CASSPSGKNIQYF.

CDR3 in amino acids: CAWTFDRGGTGELFF. The CDR3 nucleotides are TGTGCCTGGACTTTTGACAGGGGTGGCACCGGGGAGCTGTTTTTT. This chain joins TRBV30 and TRBJ2-2; 8 positions match TRBD1. This CDR3 is built from 15 residues. The V segment lost 4 bases and the J segment 4 bases; nucleotides outside the gene matches: 8. Germline CDR1 reads GTSNPN; CDR2 reads SVGIG (reference sequence). Drawing the rest from reference TRBV30 and TRBJ2-2, the complete variable domain is SQTIHQWPATLVQPVGSPLSLECTVEGTSNPNLYWYRQAAGRGLQLLFYSVGIGQISSEVPQNLSASRPQDRQFILSSKKLLLSDSGFYLCAWTFDRGGTGELFFGEGSRLTVL.

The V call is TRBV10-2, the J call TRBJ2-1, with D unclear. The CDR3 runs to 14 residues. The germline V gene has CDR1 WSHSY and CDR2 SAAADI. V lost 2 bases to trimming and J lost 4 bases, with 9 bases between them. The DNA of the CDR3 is TGCGCCAGCAGTGAGGCCCAGATTTACAATGAGCAGTTCTTC. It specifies CASSEAQIYNEQFF.

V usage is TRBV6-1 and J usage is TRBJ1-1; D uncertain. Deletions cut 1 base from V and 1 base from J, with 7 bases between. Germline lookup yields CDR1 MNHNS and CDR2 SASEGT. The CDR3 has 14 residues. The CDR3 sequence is CASSEVTKNTEAFF. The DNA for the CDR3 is TGTGCCAGCAGTGAAGTGACAAAGAACACTGAAGCTTTCTTT.

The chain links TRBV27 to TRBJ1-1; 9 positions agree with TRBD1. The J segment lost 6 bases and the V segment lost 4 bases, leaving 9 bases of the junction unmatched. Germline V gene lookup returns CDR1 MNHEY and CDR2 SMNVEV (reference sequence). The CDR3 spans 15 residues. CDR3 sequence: CASSSQQGAFAEAFF. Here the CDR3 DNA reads TGTGCCAGCAGTTCCCAACAGGGGGCTTTCGCTGAAGCTTTCTTT.

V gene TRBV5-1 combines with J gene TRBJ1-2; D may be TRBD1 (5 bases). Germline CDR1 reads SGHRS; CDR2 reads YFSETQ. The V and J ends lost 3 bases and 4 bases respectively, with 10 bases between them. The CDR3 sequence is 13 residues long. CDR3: CASSSDKIYGYTF. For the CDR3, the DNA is TGCGCCAGCAGCTCGGACAAGATCTATGGCTACACCTTC. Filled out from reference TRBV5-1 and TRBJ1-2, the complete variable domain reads KAGVTQTPRYLIKTRGQQVTLSCSPISGHRSVSWYQQTPGQGLQFLFEYFSETQRNKGNFPGRFSGRQFSNSRSEMNVSTLELGDSALYLCASSSDKIYGYTFGSGTRLTVV.